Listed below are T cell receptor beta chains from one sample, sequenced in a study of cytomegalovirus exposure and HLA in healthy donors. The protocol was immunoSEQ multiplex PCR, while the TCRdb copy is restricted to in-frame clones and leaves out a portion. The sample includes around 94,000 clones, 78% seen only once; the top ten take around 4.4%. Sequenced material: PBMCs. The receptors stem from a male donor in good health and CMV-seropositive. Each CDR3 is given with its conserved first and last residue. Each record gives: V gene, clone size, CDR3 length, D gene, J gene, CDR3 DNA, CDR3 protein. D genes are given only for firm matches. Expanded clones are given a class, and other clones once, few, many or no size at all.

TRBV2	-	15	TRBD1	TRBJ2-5	TGTGCCAGCAGTAGACAACAGGGGGCATCAGAGACCCAGTACTTC	CASSRQQGASETQYF
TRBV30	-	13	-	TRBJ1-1	TGTGCCTGGAGTTCAAGAGGGAACACTGAAGCTTTCTTT	CAWSSRGNTEAFF
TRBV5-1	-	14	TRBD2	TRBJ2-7	TGCGCCAGCAGCTTGGTTGCGGGAGTCCGCGAGCAGTACTTC	CASSLVAGVREQYF
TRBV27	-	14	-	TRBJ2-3	TGTGCCAGTAGTCCGTACAGGGGCACAGATACGCAGTATTTT	CASSPYRGTDTQYF
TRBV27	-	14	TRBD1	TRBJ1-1	TGTGCCAGCAGTCTTCTTTCCAGGGGGACTGAAGCTTTCTTT	CASSLLSRGTEAFF
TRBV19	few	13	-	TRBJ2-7	TGTGCCAGTAGTAGGAGTCGGTCCTACGAGCAGTACTTC	CASSRSRSYEQYF
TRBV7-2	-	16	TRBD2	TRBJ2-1	TGTGCCAGCAGCTCCCAGGGGCTAGCGGGGCGCAATGAGCAGTTCTTC	CASSSQGLAGRNEQFF
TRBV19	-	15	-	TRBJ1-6	TGTGCCAGTAGTATGGGAGTGGCCTATAATTCACCCCTCCACTTT	CASSMGVAYNSPLHF
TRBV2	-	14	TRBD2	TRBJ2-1	TGTGCCAGCAAAGAAGGGACTAGCGTGGACGAGCAGTTCTTC	CASKEGTSVDEQFF
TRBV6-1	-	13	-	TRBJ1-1	TGTGCCAGCACTAGGTTAGGGAACACTGAAGCTTTCTTT	CASTRLGNTEAFF
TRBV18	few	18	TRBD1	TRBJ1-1	TGTGCCAGCTCAGACGGGTATGGGACAGGGTCGGGGAACACTGAAGCTTTCTTT	CASSDGYGTGSGNTEAFF
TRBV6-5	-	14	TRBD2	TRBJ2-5	TGTGCCAGCAGTTTACTAGCGGGGGTAGAGACCCAGTACTTC	CASSLLAGVETQYF
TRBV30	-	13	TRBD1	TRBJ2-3	TGTGCCTGGAGTGGACAGGGATCAGATACGCAGTATTTT	CAWSGQGSDTQYF
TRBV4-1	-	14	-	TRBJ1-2	TGCGCCAGCAGCCAAGTTGTAGCCCTCTATGGCTACACCTTC	CASSQVVALYGYTF
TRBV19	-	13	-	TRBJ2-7	TGTGCCAGTACTCCGACCCCTAGCCACGAGCAGTACTTC	CASTPTPSHEQYF
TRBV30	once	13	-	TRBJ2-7	TGTGCCTGGGGGGCAGCGACCACCTACGAGCAGTACTTC	CAWGAATTYEQYF
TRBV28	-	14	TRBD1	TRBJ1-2	TGTGCCAGCAGTTTGGGACAGGGAAGGTATGGCTACACCTTC	CASSLGQGRYGYTF
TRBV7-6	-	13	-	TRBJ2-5	TGTGCCAGCAGCTGGGGCCGGCAAGAGACCCAGTACTTC	CASSWGRQETQYF
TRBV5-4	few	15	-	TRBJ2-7	TGTGCCAGCAGCTTGCGGACCGGACTATCTGGCGAGCAGTACTTC	CASSLRTGLSGEQYF
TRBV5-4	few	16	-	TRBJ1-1	TGTGCCAGCAGCCCGCCGGGACTCCTAGTGAACACTGAAGCTTTCTTT	CASSPPGLLVNTEAFF
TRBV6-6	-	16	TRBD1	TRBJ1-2	TGTGCCAGCATTTTTGGGACAGGGGGCAGGAGCTATGGCTACACCTTC	CASIFGTGGRSYGYTF
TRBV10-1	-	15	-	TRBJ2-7	TGCGCCAGCAGCCCCCTCCCCGGCCGGGGTAGTGAGCAGTACTTC	CASSPLPGRGSEQYF
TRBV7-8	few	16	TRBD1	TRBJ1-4	TGTGCCAGCAGCTTGGCCAACAGGGGGCTCAATGAAAAACTGTTTTTT	CASSLANRGLNEKLFF
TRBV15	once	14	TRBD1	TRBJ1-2	TGTGCCACCAGCAGAGAGAGAACAGGGGATGGCTACACCTTC	CATSRERTGDGYTF
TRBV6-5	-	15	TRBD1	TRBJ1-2	TGTGCCAGCAGTTACGGACAGGGGCCTCTCTATGGCTACACCTTC	CASSYGQGPLYGYTF
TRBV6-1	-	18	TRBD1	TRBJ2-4	TGTGCCAGCAGTGAAGCGTCCGGGACAGGTTCCTACAAAAACATTCAGTACTTC	CASSEASGTGSYKNIQYF
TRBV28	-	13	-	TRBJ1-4	TGTGCCAGCAGTAAGGACACATATGAAAAACTGTTTTTT	CASSKDTYEKLFF
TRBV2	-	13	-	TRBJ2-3	TGTGCCAGCAATACGGGTCAAACAGATACGCAGTATTTT	CASNTGQTDTQYF
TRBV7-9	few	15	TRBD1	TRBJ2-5	TGTGCCAGCAGCTCTGGGACAGGGTACGAAGAGACCCAGTACTTC	CASSSGTGYEETQYF
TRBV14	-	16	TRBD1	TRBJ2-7	TGTGCCAGCAGCCAAGGCAGACTACGGGACAGCTACGAGCAGTACTTC	CASSQGRLRDSYEQYF
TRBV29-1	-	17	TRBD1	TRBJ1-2	TGCAGCGTTGACGACGACGAATTGGACAGGGAGTTCTATGGCTACACCTTC	CSVDDDELDREFYGYTF
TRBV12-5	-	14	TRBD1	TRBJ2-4	TGTGCTAGTGGTCTTGGACAGGGCCAGGACATTCAGTACTTC	CASGLGQGQDIQYF
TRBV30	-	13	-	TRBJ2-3	TGTGCCTGGAGTGAGGGGTTTCTGGATACGCAGTATTTT	CAWSEGFLDTQYF
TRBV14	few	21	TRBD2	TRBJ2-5	TGTGCCAGCAGCCAAGGTCCCCACGGACTAGCGGGAACCCCCCGTCGGGAGACCCAGTACTTC	CASSQGPHGLAGTPRRETQYF
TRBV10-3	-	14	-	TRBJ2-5	TGTGCCATCAGTGATCCGGACATACAAGAGACCCAGTACTTC	CAISDPDIQETQYF
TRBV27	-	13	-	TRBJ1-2	TGTGCCAGCAGTTTTAACCAGGGCCATGGCTACACCTTC	CASSFNQGHGYTF
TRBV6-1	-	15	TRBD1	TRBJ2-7	TGTGCCAGCAGTCTCCGGGACAGGGGTGTGTACGAGCAGTACTTC	CASSLRDRGVYEQYF
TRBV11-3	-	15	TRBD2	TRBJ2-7	TGTGCCAGCAGCTTAAGGTCTAGCGGGACCTACGAGCAGTACTTC	CASSLRSSGTYEQYF
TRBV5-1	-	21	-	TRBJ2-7	TGCGCCAGCAGCTTTAATAGCGGCCGGGTCAGAGAGGCAGGTCCCTTATACGAGCAGTACTTC	CASSFNSGRVREAGPLYEQYF
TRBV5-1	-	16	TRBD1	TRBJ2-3	TGCGCCAGCAGCTTTGGGGACAGGGGGGGCACAGATACGCAGTATTTT	CASSFGDRGGTDTQYF
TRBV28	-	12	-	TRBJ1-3	TGTGCCAGCAGTTTAGGAGGAAGCACCATATATTTT	CASSLGGSTIYF
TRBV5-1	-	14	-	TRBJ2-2	TGCGCCAGCAGATCCACTTCTGGCACCGGGGAGCTGTTTTTT	CASRSTSGTGELFF
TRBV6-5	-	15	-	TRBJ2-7	TGTGCCAGCAGTTACTCCCTTGGGAGCTCCTACGAGCAGTACTTC	CASSYSLGSSYEQYF
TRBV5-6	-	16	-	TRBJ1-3	TGTGCCAGCAGCCGTCTCGGGTCTAAGTCTGGAAACACCATATATTTT	CASSRLGSKSGNTIYF
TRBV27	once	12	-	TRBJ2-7	TGTGCCAGCCAGGGAGGTAGCTACGAGCAGTACTTC	CASQGGSYEQYF
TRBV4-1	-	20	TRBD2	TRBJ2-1	TGCGCCAGCAGCCAAGGGAGGACTAGCGGGAGGGAAAAGACCTACAATGAGCAGTTCTTC	CASSQGRTSGREKTYNEQFF
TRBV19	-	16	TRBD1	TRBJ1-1	TGTGCCAGTAGTGCTGGGACAGCAATGATGAACACTGAAGCTTTCTTT	CASSAGTAMMNTEAFF
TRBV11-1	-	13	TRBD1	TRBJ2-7	TGTGCCAGCAGCTGGGGACAGGGCTACGAGCAGTACTTC	CASSWGQGYEQYF
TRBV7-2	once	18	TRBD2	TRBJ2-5	TGTGCCAGCAGCCGGAGATTAAGTCGGGGGGACCTCCAAGAGACCCAGTACTTC	CASSRRLSRGDLQETQYF
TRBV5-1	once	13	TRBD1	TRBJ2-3	TGCGCCAGCAGCTCCGGGACAGCAGATACGCAGTATTTT	CASSSGTADTQYF
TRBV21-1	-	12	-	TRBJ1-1	TGTGCCAGCAGCAAAGGGGGCAGTGAAGCTTTCTTT	CASSKGGSEAFF
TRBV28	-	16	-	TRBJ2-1	TGTGCCAGCAGTAGCGGGACTTTCAATAGGGGGAATGAGCAGTTCTTC	CASSSGTFNRGNEQFF
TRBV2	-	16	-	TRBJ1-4	TGTGCGATCCGCGATTATTCCCGGGGAGGTAATGAAAAACTGTTTTTT	CAIRDYSRGGNEKLFF
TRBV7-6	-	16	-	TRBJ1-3	TGTGCCAGCAGCCCCAACAATCGGGGCTCTGGAAACACCATATATTTT	CASSPNNRGSGNTIYF
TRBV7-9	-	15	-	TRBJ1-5	TGTGCCAGCAGCTTAGATGGGCAGGTCAATCAGCCCCAGCATTTT	CASSLDGQVNQPQHF